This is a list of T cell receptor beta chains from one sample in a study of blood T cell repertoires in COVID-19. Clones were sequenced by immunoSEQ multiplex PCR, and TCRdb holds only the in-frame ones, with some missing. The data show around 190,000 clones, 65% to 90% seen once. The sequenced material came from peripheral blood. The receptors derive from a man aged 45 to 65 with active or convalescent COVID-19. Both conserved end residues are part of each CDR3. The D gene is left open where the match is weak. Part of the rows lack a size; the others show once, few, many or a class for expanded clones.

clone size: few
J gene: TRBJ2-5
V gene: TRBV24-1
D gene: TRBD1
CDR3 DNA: TGTGCCACCAGTGAACCTGCCCCGGGACAGGGGACCCAAGAGACCCAGTACTTC
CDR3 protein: CATSEPAPGQGTQETQYF

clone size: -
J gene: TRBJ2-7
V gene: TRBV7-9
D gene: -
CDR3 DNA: TGTGCCAGCAGCTTAGAGACACAGAGTACCTACGAGCAGTACTTC
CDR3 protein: CASSLETQSTYEQYF

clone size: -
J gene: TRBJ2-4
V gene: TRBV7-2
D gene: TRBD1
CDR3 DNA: TGTGCCAGCAGCCACCGACAGGGTAGTAGGGACATTCAGTACTTC
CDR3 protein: CASSHRQGSRDIQYF

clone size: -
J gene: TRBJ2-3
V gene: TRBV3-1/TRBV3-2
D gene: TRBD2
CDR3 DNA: TGTGCCAGCAGCCAAGATGCCCGACTAGCGGGAGGCACAGATACGCAGTATTTT
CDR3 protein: CASSQDARLAGGTDTQYF

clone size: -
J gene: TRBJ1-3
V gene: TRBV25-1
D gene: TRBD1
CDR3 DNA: TGTGCCAGCAGTCCCGGGACAGGGATGAAAGGAAACACCATATATTTT
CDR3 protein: CASSPGTGMKGNTIYF

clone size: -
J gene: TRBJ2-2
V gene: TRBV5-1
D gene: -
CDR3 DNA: TGCGCCAGCAAGGTTGGGAGCACGGACACCGGGGAGCTGTTTTTT
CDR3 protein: CASKVGSTDTGELFF

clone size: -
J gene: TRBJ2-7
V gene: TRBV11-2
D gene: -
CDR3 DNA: TGTGCCAGCAGCCCCTTGGGCGGGTCGGGTGAGCAGTACTTC
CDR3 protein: CASSPLGGSGEQYF

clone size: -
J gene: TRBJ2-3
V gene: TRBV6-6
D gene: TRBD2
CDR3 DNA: TGTGCCAGCAGTTACGGACTAGAAACAGATACGCAGTATTTT
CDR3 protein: CASSYGLETDTQYF

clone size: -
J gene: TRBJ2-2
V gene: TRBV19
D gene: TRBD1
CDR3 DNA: TGTGCCAGTAGTGAGGGGGCGTACACCGGGGAGCTGTTTTTT
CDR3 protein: CASSEGAYTGELFF

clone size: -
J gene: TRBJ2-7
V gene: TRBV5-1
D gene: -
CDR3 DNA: TGCGCCAGCAGCAGAGAGGTTGGCGAGCAGTACTTC
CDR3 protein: CASSREVGEQYF

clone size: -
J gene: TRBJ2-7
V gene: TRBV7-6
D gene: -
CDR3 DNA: TGTGCCAGCAGCCCTAGACAGGATCCATACGAGCAGTACTTC
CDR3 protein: CASSPRQDPYEQYF

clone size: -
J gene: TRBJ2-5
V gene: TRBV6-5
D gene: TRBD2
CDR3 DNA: TGTGCCAGCAGTTATAGCGGGGGGCTCCAAGAGACCCAGTACTTC
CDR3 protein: CASSYSGGLQETQYF

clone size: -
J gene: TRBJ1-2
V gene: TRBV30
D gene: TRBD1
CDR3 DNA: TGTGCCTTGACAGGGGGGTATGGCTACACCTTC
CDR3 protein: CALTGGYGYTF

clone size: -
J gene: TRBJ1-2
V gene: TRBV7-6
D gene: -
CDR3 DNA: TGTGCCAGCAGCTTAGGACCGACTTCACGGGATGGCTACACCTTC
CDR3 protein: CASSLGPTSRDGYTF

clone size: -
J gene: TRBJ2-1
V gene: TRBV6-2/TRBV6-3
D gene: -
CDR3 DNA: TGTGCCAGCAGTTACTCGGGGGCCGTTAAAGGCGAGCAGTTCTTC
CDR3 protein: CASSYSGAVKGEQFF

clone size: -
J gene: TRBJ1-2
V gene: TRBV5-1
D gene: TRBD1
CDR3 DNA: TGCGCCAGCAGCACGGAGACAGGGTCAGGATTTAGGGGCTACACCTTC
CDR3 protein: CASSTETGSGFRGYTF

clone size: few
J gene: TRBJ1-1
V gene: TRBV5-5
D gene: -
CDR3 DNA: TGTGCCAGCCTATCTCGGGGGGCGACCCTGGCTGAAGCTTTCTTT
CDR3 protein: CASLSRGATLAEAFF

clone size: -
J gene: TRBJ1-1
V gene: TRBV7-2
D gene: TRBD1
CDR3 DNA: TGTGCCAGCAGAAAACCCGGGACAGGGAACACTGAAGCTTTCTTT
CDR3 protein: CASRKPGTGNTEAFF

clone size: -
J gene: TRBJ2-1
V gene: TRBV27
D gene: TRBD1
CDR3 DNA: TGTGCCAGCAGTTTTCTGGGCGACAGGGGGGAATTCTTC
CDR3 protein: CASSFLGDRGEFF

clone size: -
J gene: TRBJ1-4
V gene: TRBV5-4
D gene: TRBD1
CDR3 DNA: TGTGCCAGCACCACCGGGACAGGGGATCGCGCTGGAAAACTGTTTTTT
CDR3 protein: CASTTGTGDRAGKLFF

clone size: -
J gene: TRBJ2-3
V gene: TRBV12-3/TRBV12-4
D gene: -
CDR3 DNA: TGTGCCAGCACCTATAGCGGATCGGATACGCAGTATTTT
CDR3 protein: CASTYSGSDTQYF

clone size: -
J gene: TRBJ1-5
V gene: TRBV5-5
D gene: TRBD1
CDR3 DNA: TGTGCCAGCAGCTCCGAAGGACAGGGGCATCAGCCCCAGCATTTT
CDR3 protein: CASSSEGQGHQPQHF

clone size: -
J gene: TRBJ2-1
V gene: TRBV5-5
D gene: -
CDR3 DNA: TGTGCCAGCAGCTTGGGGCCCTTACCCCCCTACAATGAGCAGTTCTTC
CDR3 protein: CASSLGPLPPYNEQFF

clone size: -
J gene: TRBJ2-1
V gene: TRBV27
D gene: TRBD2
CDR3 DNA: TGTGCCAGCAGCATCCCCGGCGGGAGTTACAATGAGCAGTTCTTC
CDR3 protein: CASSIPGGSYNEQFF

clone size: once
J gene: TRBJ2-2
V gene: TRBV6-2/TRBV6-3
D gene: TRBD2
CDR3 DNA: TGTGCCAGCAGCCCTAGCGGGGGGGCTCGGACCGGGGAGCTGTTTTTT
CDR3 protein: CASSPSGGARTGELFF

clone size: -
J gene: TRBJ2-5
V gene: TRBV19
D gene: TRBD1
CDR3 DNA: TGTGCCAGTAGTAGCACACCCAACAGGGGCAGTGAGACCCAGTACTTC
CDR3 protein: CASSSTPNRGSETQYF

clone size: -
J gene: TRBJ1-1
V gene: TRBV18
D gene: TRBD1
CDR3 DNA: TGTGCCAGCTCTCCTGGACAGGGTAACACTGAAGCTTTCTTT
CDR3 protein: CASSPGQGNTEAFF

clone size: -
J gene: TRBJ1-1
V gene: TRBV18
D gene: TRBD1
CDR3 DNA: TGTGCCAGCTCACCAGGGGACAGGGTGGGCACTGAAGCTTTCTTT
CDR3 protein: CASSPGDRVGTEAFF

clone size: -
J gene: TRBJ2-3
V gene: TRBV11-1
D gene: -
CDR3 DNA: TGTGCCAGCAGCCCGGGCGGGGCTAGCACAGATACGCAGTATTTT
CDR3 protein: CASSPGGASTDTQYF

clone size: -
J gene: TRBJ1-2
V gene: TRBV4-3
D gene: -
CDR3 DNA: TGCGCCAGCAGCCAAGAACAGACGGATCTTAACTATGGCTACACCTTC
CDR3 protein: CASSQEQTDLNYGYTF

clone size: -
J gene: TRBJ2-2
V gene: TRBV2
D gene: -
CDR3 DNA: TGTGCCAGCCGGGGACACCTGAACACCGGGGAGCTGTTTTTT
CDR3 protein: CASRGHLNTGELFF

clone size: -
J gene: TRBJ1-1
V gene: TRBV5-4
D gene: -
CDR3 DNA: TGTGCCAGCAGCTTGCAGACAGACACTGAAGCTTTCTTT
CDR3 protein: CASSLQTDTEAFF

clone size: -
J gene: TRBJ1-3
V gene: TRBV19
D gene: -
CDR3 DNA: TGTGCCAGCACCGGGACAATTGGAAACACCATATATTTT
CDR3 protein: CASTGTIGNTIYF

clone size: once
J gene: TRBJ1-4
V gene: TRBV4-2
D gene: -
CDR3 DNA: TGTGCCAGCAGTTTTTTTACAGGGTCTGTGGGTAATGAAAAACTGTTTTTT
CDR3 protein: CASSFFTGSVGNEKLFF

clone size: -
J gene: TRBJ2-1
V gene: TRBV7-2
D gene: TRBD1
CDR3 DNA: TGTGCCAGCAGCTTGACAGGGGGCATGGATGAGCAGTTCTTC
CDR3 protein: CASSLTGGMDEQFF

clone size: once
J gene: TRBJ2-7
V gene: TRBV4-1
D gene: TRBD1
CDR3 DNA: TGCGCCAGCAGCCAAACAGGGGGACGGAGCGAGCAGTACTTC
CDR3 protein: CASSQTGGRSEQYF

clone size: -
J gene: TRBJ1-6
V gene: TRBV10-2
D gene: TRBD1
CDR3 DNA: TGCGCCAGCAGTGATAGGGGGCGGTTAAATAATTCACCCCTCCACTTT
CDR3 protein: CASSDRGRLNNSPLHF

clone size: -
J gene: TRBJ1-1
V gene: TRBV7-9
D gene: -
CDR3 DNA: TGTGCCAGCAGAATGGACAGCTTCATGAACACTGAAGCTTTCTTT
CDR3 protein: CASRMDSFMNTEAFF

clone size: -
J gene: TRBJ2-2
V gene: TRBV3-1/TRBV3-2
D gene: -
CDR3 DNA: TGTGCCAGCAGACTTAGCGGGGAGCTGTTTTTT
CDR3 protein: CASRLSGELFF

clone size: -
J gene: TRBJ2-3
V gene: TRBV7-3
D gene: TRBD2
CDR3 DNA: TGTGCCAGCGGGCTCGGGGGGACAGATACGCAGTATTTT
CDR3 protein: CASGLGGTDTQYF

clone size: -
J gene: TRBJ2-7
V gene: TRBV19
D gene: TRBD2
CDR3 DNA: TGTGCCAGTAGTACCCAAGGGGCGGGAGGCCTCTACGAGCAGTACTTC
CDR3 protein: CASSTQGAGGLYEQYF

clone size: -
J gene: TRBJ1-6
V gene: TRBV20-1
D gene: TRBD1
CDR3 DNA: TGCAGTGCTAGTGAGGGGGCCCATTCACCCCTCCACTTT
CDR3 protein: CSASEGAHSPLHF

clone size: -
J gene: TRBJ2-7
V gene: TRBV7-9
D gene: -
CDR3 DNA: TGTGCCAGCAGGAGGACTGATTACGAGCAGTACTTC
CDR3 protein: CASRRTDYEQYF

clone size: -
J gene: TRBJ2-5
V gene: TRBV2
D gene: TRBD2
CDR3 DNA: TGTGCCAGCAGCCAAAGGACTAGCGGGGCGGAGACCCAGTACTTC
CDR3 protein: CASSQRTSGAETQYF

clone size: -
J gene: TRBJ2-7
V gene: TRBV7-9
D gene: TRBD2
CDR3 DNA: TGTGCCAGCAGTTTGGGACTAGCGGGTACCTACGAGCAGTACTTC
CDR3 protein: CASSLGLAGTYEQYF

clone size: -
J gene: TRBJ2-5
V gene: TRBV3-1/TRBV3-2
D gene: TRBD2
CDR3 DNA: TGTGCCAGCAGCCAAGGGACTAGCGGGACCCAAGAGACCCAGTACTTC
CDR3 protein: CASSQGTSGTQETQYF

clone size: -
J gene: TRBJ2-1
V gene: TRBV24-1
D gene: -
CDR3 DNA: TGTGCCACCAGTGACCCAGGGGGGCGGAGGAATGAGCAGTTCTTC
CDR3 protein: CATSDPGGRRNEQFF

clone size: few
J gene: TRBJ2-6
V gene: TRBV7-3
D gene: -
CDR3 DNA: TGTGCCAGCAGCTATACAAGCTCTGGGGCCAACGTCCTGACTTTC
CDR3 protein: CASSYTSSGANVLTF

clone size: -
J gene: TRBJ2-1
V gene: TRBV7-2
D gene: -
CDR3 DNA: TGTGCCAGCAGCTTAGGGCAGGGGAGGCAGTTCTTC
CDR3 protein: CASSLGQGRQFF

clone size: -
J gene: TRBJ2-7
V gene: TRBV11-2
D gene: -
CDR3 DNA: TGTGCCAGCAGCTTAGATTTGGCAGCTCCGGGGGAGCAGTACTTC
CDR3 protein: CASSLDLAAPGEQYF

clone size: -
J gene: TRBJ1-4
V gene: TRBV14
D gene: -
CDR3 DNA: TGTGCCAGCAGCTCAGGGAATTATCGAAAACTGTTTTTT
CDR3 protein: CASSSGNYRKLFF

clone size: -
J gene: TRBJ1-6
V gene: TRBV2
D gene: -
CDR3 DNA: TGTGCCAGCACGGGGGGGGCGCCGGATAATTCACCCCTCCACTTT
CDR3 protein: CASTGGAPDNSPLHF

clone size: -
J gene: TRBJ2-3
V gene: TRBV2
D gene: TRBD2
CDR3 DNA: TGTGCCAGCAGAGTACTAGCGGGGGGGAGCACAGATACGCAGTATTTT
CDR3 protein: CASRVLAGGSTDTQYF

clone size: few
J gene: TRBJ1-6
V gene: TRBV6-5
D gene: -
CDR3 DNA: TGTGCCAGCAGTCAGGGAATTACTTCACCCCTCCACTTT
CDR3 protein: CASSQGITSPLHF

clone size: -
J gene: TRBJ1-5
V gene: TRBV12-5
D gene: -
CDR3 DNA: TGTGCTAGTGGTTCGAGTAGGGGCGACAATCAGCCCCAGCATTTT
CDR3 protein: CASGSSRGDNQPQHF

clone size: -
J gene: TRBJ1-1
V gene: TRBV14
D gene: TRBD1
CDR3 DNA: TGTGCCAGCAGCTTCGGACAGGGGGGGACTGAAGCTTTCTTT
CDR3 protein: CASSFGQGGTEAFF

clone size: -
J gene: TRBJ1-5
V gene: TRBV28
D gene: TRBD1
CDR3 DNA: TGTGCCAGCAGTGCGGGACAGGCTAGGCGGCCCCAGCATTTT
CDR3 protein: CASSAGQARRPQHF

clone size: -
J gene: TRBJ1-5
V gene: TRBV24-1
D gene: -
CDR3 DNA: TGTGCCACCAGTGATTTGCAATGGTCCGACAGATATAGCAATCAGCCCCAGCATTTT
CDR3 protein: CATSDLQWSDRYSNQPQHF

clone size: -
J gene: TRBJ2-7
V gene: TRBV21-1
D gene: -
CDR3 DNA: TGTGCCAGCAGCAAGCTTGAACTAAACCTAGCGGCAGCCTACGAGCAGTACTTC
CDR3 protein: CASSKLELNLAAAYEQYF

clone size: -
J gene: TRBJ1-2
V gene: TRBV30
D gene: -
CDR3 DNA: TGTGCCTGGAGTGTAGGACAGATGAGAGGCTACACCTTC
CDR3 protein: CAWSVGQMRGYTF